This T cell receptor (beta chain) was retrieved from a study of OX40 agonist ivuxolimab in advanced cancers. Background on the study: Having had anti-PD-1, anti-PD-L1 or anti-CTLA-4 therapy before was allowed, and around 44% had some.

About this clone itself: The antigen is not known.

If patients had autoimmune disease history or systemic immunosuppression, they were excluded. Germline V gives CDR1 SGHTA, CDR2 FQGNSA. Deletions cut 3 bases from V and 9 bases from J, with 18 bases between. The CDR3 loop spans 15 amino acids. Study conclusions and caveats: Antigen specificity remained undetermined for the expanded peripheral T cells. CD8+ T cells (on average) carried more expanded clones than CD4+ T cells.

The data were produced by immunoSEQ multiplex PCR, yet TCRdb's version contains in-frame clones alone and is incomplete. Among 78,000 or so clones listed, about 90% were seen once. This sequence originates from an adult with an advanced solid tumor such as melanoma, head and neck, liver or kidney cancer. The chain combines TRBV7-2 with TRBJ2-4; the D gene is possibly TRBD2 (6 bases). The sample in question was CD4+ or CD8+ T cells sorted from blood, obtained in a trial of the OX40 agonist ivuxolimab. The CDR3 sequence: CASSFGGPDGGIQYF. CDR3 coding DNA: TGTGCCAGCAGCTTCGGAGGGCCCGACGGAGGCATTCAGTACTTC. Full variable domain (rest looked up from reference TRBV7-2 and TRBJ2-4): GAGVSQSPSNKVTEKGKDVELRCDPISGHTALYWYRQSLGQGLEFLIYFQGNSAPDKSGLPSDRFSAERTGGSVSTLTIQRTQQEDSAVYLCASSFGGPDGGIQYFGAGTRLSVL.